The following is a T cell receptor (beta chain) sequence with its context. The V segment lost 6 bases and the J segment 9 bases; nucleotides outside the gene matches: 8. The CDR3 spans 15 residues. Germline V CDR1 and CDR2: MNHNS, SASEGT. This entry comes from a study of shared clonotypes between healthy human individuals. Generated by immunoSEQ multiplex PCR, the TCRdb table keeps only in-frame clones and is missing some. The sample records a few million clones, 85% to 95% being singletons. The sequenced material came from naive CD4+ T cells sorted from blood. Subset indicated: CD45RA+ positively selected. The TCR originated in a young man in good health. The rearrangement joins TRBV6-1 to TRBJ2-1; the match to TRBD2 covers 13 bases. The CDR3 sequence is CASRAGLAGVAEQFF. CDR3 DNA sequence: TGTGCCAGCAGAGCTGGACTAGCGGGAGTAGCTGAGCAGTTCTTC.